This T cell receptor beta chain is from a study of blood T cells in healthy people across ages. Comment on this clonotype: Its target is unknown.

A second roughly 6 to 11 cycle PCR used barcoded and J-beta primers. Sequencing of every sample gave 2.5 million or more CDR3-containing paired-end reads. One entry per CDR3 protein results from TCRdb running MiXCR on the 5' RACE reads. Of 1 million or so distinct CDR3 sequences in the sample, 40% to 45% were seen once. V was cut by 0 bases and J by 1 base, with 13 bases left in between. Germline V CDR1 and CDR2: LGHDT, YNNKEL (reference sequence). CDR3 length: 16 residues. Regarding the study as a whole: Unsorted PBMC material precluded a definitive naive versus antigen-experienced comparison.

At least 6 micrograms of total RNA were extracted per sample. The source is a woman aged 55-75 years in good health. V usage is TRBV3-1 and J usage is TRBJ2-7; D uncertain. The sample consisted of blood. CDR3 coding DNA: TGTGCCAGCAGCCAAGATGTGGGCAAACATTCCTACGAGCAGTACTTC. As protein: CASSQDVGKHSYEQYF.